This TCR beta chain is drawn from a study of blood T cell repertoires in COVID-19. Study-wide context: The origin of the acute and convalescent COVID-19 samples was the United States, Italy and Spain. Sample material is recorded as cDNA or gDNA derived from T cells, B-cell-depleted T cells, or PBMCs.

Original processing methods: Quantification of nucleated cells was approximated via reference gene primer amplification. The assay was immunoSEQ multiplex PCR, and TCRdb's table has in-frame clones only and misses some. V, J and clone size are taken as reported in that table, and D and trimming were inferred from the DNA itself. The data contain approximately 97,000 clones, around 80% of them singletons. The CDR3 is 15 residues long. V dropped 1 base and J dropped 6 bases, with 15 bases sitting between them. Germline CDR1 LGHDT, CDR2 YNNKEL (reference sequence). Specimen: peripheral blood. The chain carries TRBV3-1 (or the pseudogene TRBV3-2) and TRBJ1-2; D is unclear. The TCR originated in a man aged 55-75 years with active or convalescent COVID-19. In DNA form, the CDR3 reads TGTGCCAGCAGCCAAGGGTTGAGAGGGAGGGATGGCTACACCTTC. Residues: CASSQGLRGRDGYTF.